The clone carrying this T cell receptor (beta chain) turned up a few times. Using immunoSEQ multiplex PCR, the repertoire was profiled, and TCRdb retains in-frame clones only, with some absent. The table shows about 230,000 clones, with roughly 83% occurring only once. This record belongs to a study of blood T cell repertoires in COVID-19. Across the whole study: PBMCs, B-cell-depleted T cells, or T cells provided the cDNA or gDNA that made up the material.

CDR3 length equals 17 residues. The germline V gene has CDR1 LGHNA and CDR2 YNFKEQ. J gave up 5 bases and V 0 bases, and 10 bases lay outside the gene matches. The TCR was taken from a woman aged 45 to 65 with acute or convalescent COVID-19. The specimen sequenced was peripheral blood. V and J are TRBV4-2 and TRBJ1-2; 9 bases are a match to TRBD1. The CDR3 reads CASSQDIGTGINYGYTF. The CDR3 DNA follows: TGTGCCAGCAGCCAAGATATAGGGACAGGGATAAATTATGGCTACACCTTC.